This T cell receptor (beta chain) appears in the sequencing data of a study of blood T cell repertoires in COVID-19. Study-wide context: Acute and convalescent COVID-19 samples came from the United States, Italy and Spain. PBMCs, B-cell-depleted T cells, or T cells were the source of the cDNA or gDNA that made up the material.

This clone was found once. Original processing methods: Estimates of nucleated cell counts were drawn from the amplification of reference gene primers. The repertoire was sequenced with immunoSEQ multiplex PCR; TCRdb's copy has only in-frame clones and lacks some. V, J and clone size were drawn from that table, and D and trimming were deduced from the DNA. The data hold 100,000 to 150,000 clones, with approximately 88% observed a single time. The germline V gene has CDR1 SGHTA and CDR2 FQGNSA. Deletions cut 3 bases from V and 4 bases from J, with 9 bases between. This CDR3 has 13 amino acids. Sequencing used peripheral blood. The sequence was obtained from a man aged 50 to 60 with acute or convalescent COVID-19. The V and J genes are TRBV7-2 and TRBJ1-1; D is uncertain. CDR3 nucleotides: TGTGCCAGCAGCTTGGTGGAGGGCACTGAAGCTTTCTTT. This gives the protein CASSLVEGTEAFF. Based on the CDR3 plus reference TRBV7-2 and TRBJ1-1, the full variable domain is GAGVSQSPSNKVTEKGKDVELRCDPISGHTALYWYRQSLGQGLEFLIYFQGNSAPDKSGLPSDRFSAERTGGSVSTLTIQRTQQEDSAVYLCASSLVEGTEAFFGQGTRLTVV.